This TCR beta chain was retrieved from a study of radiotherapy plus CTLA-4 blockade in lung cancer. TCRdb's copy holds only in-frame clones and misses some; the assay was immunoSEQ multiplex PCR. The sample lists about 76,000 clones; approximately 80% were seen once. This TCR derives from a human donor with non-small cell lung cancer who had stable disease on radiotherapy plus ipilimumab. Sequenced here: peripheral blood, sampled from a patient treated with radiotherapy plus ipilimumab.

For the CDR3, the DNA is TGTGCCTGGACGATAGGGACAGGCTCACCCCTCCACTTT. It encodes CAWTIGTGSPLHF. The chain has TRBV30 and TRBJ1-6; 8 bases are shared with TRBD1. Germline CDR1 and CDR2: GTSNPN and SVGIG (reference sequence). This CDR3 is 13 amino acids long. V trimming: 4 bases; J trimming: 10 bases; junction bases outside the gene matches: 6.